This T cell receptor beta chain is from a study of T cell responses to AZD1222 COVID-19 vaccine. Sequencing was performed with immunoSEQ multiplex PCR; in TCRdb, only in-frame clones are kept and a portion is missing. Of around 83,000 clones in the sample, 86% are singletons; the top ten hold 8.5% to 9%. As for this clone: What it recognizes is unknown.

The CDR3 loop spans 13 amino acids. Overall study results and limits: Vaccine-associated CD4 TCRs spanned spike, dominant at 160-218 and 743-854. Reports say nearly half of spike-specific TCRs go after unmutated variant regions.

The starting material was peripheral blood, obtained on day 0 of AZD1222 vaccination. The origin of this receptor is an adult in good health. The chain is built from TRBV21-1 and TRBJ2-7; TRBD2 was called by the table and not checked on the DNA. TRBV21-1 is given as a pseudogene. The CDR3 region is CASSFRSRDEQYF. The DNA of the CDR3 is TGTGCCAGCAGCTTCCGATCGAGGGACGAGCAGTACTTC.